This T cell receptor (beta chain) was obtained from a study of blood T cell repertoires in COVID-19. Membership in each cohort depended on participant-reported clinical history. There are a few counts of this clone. The CDR3 is made up of 15 amino acids. CDR1 and CDR2 from the germline V gene are LGHNA and YNFKEQ. V was trimmed by 5 bases and J by 4 bases, leaving 14 bases between them. In the authors' workflow: How many nucleated cells were present was estimated from reference gene primer amplification. Libraries were prepared by immunoSEQ multiplex PCR; TCRdb keeps only in-frame clonotypes and omits some of them. That table supplies the V and J calls and clone size; D and trimming were determined from the DNA. The repertoire has around 330,000 clones, about 91% of them found once; the top ten carry around 9.3%.

Sequenced sample: PBMCs or T cells enriched from blood (not recorded which). This clonotype originated in a woman under 30 who had recovered from COVID-19. The chain combines TRBV4-2 with TRBJ1-4; D remains unclear. The CDR3 nucleotides read TGTGCCAGCAGCTTAAGGCAGGTCAATAATGAAAAACTGTTTTTT. It yields the protein CASSLRQVNNEKLFF.